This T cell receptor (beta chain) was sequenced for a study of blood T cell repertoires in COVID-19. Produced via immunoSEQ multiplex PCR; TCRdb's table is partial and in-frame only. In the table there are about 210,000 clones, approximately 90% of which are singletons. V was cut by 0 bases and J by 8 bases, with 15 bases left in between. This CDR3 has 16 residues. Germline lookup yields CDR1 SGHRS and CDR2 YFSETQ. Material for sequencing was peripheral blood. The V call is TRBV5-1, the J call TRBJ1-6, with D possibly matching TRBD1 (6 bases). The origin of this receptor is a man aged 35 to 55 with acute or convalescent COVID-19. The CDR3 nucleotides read TGCGCCAGCAGCTTGGCGGCCGGGCCAGGGGATTCACCCCTCCACTTT. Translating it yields CASSLAAGPGDSPLHF.